A single sample gave rise to the 25 T cell receptor beta chains below, sequenced in a study of blood T cell repertoires in COVID-19. The method was immunoSEQ multiplex PCR; TCRdb's version includes in-frame clones alone and lacks a portion of them. This table has roughly 59,000 clones, around 73% appearing once. The sample was peripheral blood. Receptor source: a man aged 80 or over with acute or convalescent COVID-19.

This rearrangement joins TRBV29-1 to TRBJ1-2; TRBD1 aligns across 9 bases. CDR1 is SQVTM and CDR2 is ANQGSEA in the germline V gene. CDR3 length equals 14 residues. Unmatched junction bases numbered 9, after V lost 3 bases and J lost 7 bases. CDR3 region: CSVDSLGTGSGYTF. The CDR3, as DNA: TGCAGCGTTGATAGTCTAGGGACAGGGAGTGGCTACACCTTC.

This chain joins TRBV3-1 (or the pseudogene TRBV3-2) and TRBJ1-2; maybe TRBD1 (5 bases). Germline values: CDR1 LGHDT, CDR2 YNNKEL (reference sequence). The V and J ends lost 0 bases and 8 bases respectively, with 10 bases between them. There are 13 residues in the CDR3. The CDR3 sequence is CASSQDNGGGYTF. In DNA, the CDR3 is TGTGCCAGCAGCCAAGATAACGGGGGAGGCTACACCTTC.

The chain has TRBV2 and TRBJ2-1, with 10 bases fitting TRBD2. Germline V gene lookup returns CDR1 SNHLY and CDR2 FYNNEI. Unmatched junction bases numbered 11, after V lost 8 bases and J lost 7 bases. This CDR3 is 15 amino acids long. CDR3 protein: CASRFERGGRNEQFF. The CDR3 bases are TGTGCCAGCCGGTTCGAGCGGGGGGGCCGGAATGAGCAGTTCTTC.

V gene TRBV30 combines with J gene TRBJ2-4, with 9 bases that match TRBD2. From germline, CDR1 is GTSNPN and CDR2 SVGIG (reference sequence). CDR3 length: 15 amino acids. V shed 2 bases and J 4 bases; nucleotides not matched to a gene: 6. In DNA form, the CDR3 reads TGTGCCTGGAGTCCTCCTAGCGGGACTAAAAACATTCAGTACTTC. Amino acid sequence: CAWSPPSGTKNIQYF.

The rearrangement joins TRBV6-1 to TRBJ2-2, with TRBD2 matching over 13 bases. This CDR3 spans 16 amino acids. Germline V gives CDR1 MNHNS, CDR2 SASEGT. The trim removed 3 bases at V and 4 bases at J, leaving 2 bases unmatched. Here the CDR3 DNA reads TGTGCCAGCAGTGAGAGGACTAGCGGGAGCACCGGGGAGCTGTTTTTT. This sequence encodes CASSERTSGSTGELFF.

This clone was picked up a small number of times. This chain joins TRBV19 and TRBJ1-5; 11 nucleotides line up with TRBD1. The CDR3 consists of 15 residues. Germline trimming cut 4 bases from V and 7 bases from J; bases unmatched to any gene: 6. CDR1 and CDR2 (germline): LNHDA, SQIVND (reference sequence). As DNA, the CDR3 is TGTGCCAGTAGTAGGGACAGGGGGAATGGGCAGCCCCAGCATTTT. It codes for CASSRDRGNGQPQHF. The full variable domain, with the rest looked up from reference TRBV19 and TRBJ1-5, is DGGITQSPKYLFRKEGQNVTLSCEQNLNHDAMYWYRQDPGQGLRLIYYSQIVNDFQKGDIAEGYSVSREKKESFPLTVTSAQKNPTAFYLCASSRDRGNGQPQHFGDGTRLSIL.

The V and J genes are TRBV2 and TRBJ2-5; D uncertain. Trimming stripped 2 bases from V and 5 bases from J, with 6 bases between. This CDR3 spans 12 amino acids. Germline-derived CDR1 and CDR2 are SNHLY and FYNNEI. CDR3 bases: TGTGCCAGCAGTGAAACTGTGGAGACCCAGTACTTC. Encoded protein: CASSETVETQYF.

The chain is built from TRBV25-1 and TRBJ1-1, with TRBD1 as a possible D gene (5 bases). Germline V lookup: CDR1 MGHDK, CDR2 SYGVNS. The V and J ends lost 2 bases and 1 base respectively, with 5 bases between them. This CDR3 is 13 amino acids long. The CDR3 bases are TGTGCCAGCAGTGAAGGGGCGAACACTGAAGCTTTCTTT. It codes for CASSEGANTEAFF.

This clone showed up just once. The gene calls are TRBV6-5 and TRBJ2-7, with 7 nucleotides matching TRBD2. The V segment lost 6 bases and the J segment 3 bases; nucleotides outside the gene matches: 11. Germline CDR1 MNHEY, CDR2 SVGAGI. The CDR3 extends over 15 amino acids. Here the CDR3 DNA reads TGTGCCAGCAGCCGTCCGGAGGCGGGAGTCTACGAGCAGTACTTC. Amino acids: CASSRPEAGVYEQYF.

The V gene is TRBV5-1, the J gene TRBJ2-4, with D perhaps TRBD1 (5 bases). The CDR3 totals 16 residues. CDR1 and CDR2 from the germline V gene are SGHRS and YFSETQ. V dropped 0 bases and J dropped 0 bases, with 10 bases sitting between them. CDR3 loop: CASSLGQNLAKNIQYF. The CDR3 DNA is TGCGCCAGCAGCTTGGGACAGAACTTAGCCAAAAACATTCAGTACTTC.

This rearrangement joins TRBV6-5 to TRBJ2-1, with D possibly TRBD1 on 6 matching bases. Germline CDR1 reads MNHEY; CDR2 reads SVGAGI. Trimming removed 6 bases at V and 5 bases at J, with 17 bases between. This CDR3 is built from 15 residues. The CDR3, as DNA: TGTGCCAGCAGCTCTATAAGGACAGTGCACAATGAGCAGTTCTTC. Translating gives CASSSIRTVHNEQFF.

This clone has just a few counts. The rearrangement uses TRBV29-1 and TRBJ2-3; possibly TRBD2 for D (5 bases). Trimming took off 5 bases at V and 2 bases at J, with 11 bases between the two ends. The CDR3 has 13 amino acids. Germline V CDR1 and CDR2: SQVTM, ANQGSEA. CDR3 bases: TGCAGCGTTTACTCGGGATTCACAGATACGCAGTATTTT. Protein product: CSVYSGFTDTQYF.

The V gene is TRBV7-9, the J gene TRBJ1-1; unclear D gene. Germline V gene data show CDR1 as SEHNR and CDR2 as FQNEAQ (reference sequence). The CDR3 contains 11 residues. V was cut by 2 bases and J by 7 bases, with 5 bases left in between. The CDR3 is CASSLMREAFF. CDR3 DNA: TGTGCCAGCAGCTTAATGCGTGAAGCTTTCTTT.

This clone was observed a handful of times. This rearrangement joins TRBV27 to TRBJ1-6; D possibly corresponds to TRBD1 (6 bases). V was pared by 6 bases and J by 8 bases, with 11 bases between. The germline CDR1 and CDR2 sequences are MNHEY and SMNVEV (reference sequence). The CDR3 length is 13 residues. This CDR3 is CASSLTGDSPLHF. DNA for the CDR3: TGTGCCAGCAGCTTGACAGGTGATTCACCCCTCCACTTT.

The genes are TRBV24-1 and TRBJ1-2; weak D call: TRBD1 (5 bases). V lost 0 bases and J 7 bases, leaving 5 bases between the germline ends. The CDR3 has 12 residues. Looked up from germline, CDR1 is KGHDR and CDR2 is SFDVKD. CDR3 sequence reads: CATSDLRGGYTF. The CDR3 region has the DNA TGTGCCACCAGTGATTTGAGGGGTGGCTACACCTTC.

The chain employs TRBV2 and TRBJ1-1; D remains unclear. Germline loops: CDR1 SNHLY, CDR2 FYNNEI. The CDR3 runs 13 residues. V lost 7 bases, J lost 5 bases, and 14 bases lay in between. Written as DNA, the CDR3 is TGTGCCAGCATGAGGGAAAGTGGGACTGAAGCTTTCTTT. Its protein product is CASMRESGTEAFF.

This sequence joins TRBV9 and TRBJ2-7, with 10 bases fitting TRBD2. Unmatched junction bases numbered 6, after V lost 5 bases and J lost 1 base. The CDR3 sequence is 15 residues long. CDR1 SGDLS and CDR2 YYNGEE come from the germline V gene. In DNA form, the CDR3 reads TGTGCCAGCAGTCGGAAGCGGGAGGGATCCTACGAGCAGTACTTC. Protein product: CASSRKREGSYEQYF.

This chain joins TRBV19 and TRBJ1-4; D ambiguous. This CDR3 comprises 14 residues. The V gene lost 6 bases and the J gene lost 6 bases, with 14 bases spanning the gap. Germline V CDR1 and CDR2: LNHDA, SQIVND (reference sequence). CDR3 sequence: CASRGRGVDEKLFF. The CDR3 DNA is TGTGCCAGTAGGGGGAGAGGCGTCGATGAAAAACTGTTTTTT.

The chain combines TRBV2 with TRBJ1-4; TRBD1 might be the D (6 bases). There are 14 residues in the CDR3. Per germline, CDR1 SNHLY and CDR2 FYNNEI. V dropped 6 bases and J dropped 8 bases, with 16 bases sitting between them. The CDR3 spells CASRGTYKGEKLFF. The CDR3 nucleotides are TGTGCCAGCAGGGGGACATACAAAGGGGAAAAACTGTTTTTT.

This chain connects TRBV2 to TRBJ1-2; no clear D gene. The length of the CDR3 is 13 residues. CDR1 is SNHLY, CDR2 FYNNEI, per germline. V gave up 4 bases and J gave up 4 bases, with 10 bases separating them. CDR3 in amino acids: CASSVSRSYGYTF. DNA for the CDR3: TGTGCCAGCAGTGTCTCTCGCAGCTATGGCTACACCTTC.

The chain combines TRBV2 with TRBJ2-1; 7 bases match TRBD2. CDR3 length: 15 residues. Germline V gene lookup returns CDR1 SNHLY and CDR2 FYNNEI. J was trimmed by 0 bases and V by 11 bases; bases with no gene match: 10. Written as DNA, the CDR3 is TGTGCCTGTGGGGGGGTAGCGAGCTCCTACAATGAGCAGTTCTTC. It encodes CACGGVASSYNEQFF.

This clone was recorded only once. The V and J genes are TRBV6-5 and TRBJ2-3; 7 nucleotides line up with TRBD1. V shed 6 bases, J shed 1 base, and the junction held 4 bases outside the gene matches. CDR1 is MNHEY, CDR2 SVGAGI, per germline. There are 14 residues in the CDR3. The CDR3 here is CASRRQGGTDTQYF. The DNA of the CDR3 is TGTGCCAGCAGGAGACAGGGTGGCACAGATACGCAGTATTTT.

V is TRBV6-6 and J is TRBJ2-3; 9 bases align to TRBD2. CDR3 size: 14 residues. The germline V gene encodes CDR1 MNHNY and CDR2 SVGAGI (reference sequence). Trimming cost V 4 bases and J 6 bases; bases outside gene matches: 5. Here the CDR3 reads CASSLLAGSDTQYF. The DNA for the CDR3 is TGTGCCAGCAGTTTACTAGCGGGCTCCGATACGCAGTATTTT.

This clone has just a few counts. V usage is TRBV27 and J usage is TRBJ2-6; no firm D call. Trimming took off 6 bases at V and 0 bases at J, with 15 bases between the two ends. The CDR3 loop spans 17 amino acids. CDR1 is MNHEY and CDR2 is SMNVEV in the germline V gene (reference sequence). The CDR3: CASSHLFATSGANVLTF. The CDR3 region has the DNA TGTGCCAGCAGCCACCTCTTCGCTACCTCTGGGGCCAACGTCCTGACTTTC.

The chain recombines TRBV10-2 with TRBJ2-5; the D gene is possibly TRBD2 (5 bases). Germline lookup yields CDR1 WSHSY and CDR2 SAAADI. The CDR3 totals 14 residues. Between the trimmed V and J ends, which lost 7 bases and 0 bases, there was a span of 12 bases. As DNA, the CDR3 is TGCGCCAGCACGGGGTCTCGGTACCAAGAGACCCAGTACTTC. This gives the protein CASTGSRYQETQYF.